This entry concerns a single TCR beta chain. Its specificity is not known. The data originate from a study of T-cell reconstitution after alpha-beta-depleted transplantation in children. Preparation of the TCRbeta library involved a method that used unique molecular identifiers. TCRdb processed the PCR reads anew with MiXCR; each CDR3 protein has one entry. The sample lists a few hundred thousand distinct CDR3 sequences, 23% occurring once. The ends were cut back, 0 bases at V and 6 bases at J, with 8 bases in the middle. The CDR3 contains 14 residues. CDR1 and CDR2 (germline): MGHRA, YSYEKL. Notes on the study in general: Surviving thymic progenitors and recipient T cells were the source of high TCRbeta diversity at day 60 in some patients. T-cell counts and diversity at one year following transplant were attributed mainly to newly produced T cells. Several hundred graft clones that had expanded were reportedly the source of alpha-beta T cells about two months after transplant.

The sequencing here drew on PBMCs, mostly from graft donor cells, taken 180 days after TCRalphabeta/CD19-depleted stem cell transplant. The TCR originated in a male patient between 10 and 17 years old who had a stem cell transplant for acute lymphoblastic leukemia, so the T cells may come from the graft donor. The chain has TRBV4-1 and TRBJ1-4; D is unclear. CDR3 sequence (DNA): TGCGCCAGCAGCCAAGAAGCTCAGTATGAAAAACTGTTTTTT. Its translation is CASSQEAQYEKLFF.